Sequencing of this T cell receptor beta chain was carried out in a study of T cell clones after liver transplantation. The germline V gene has CDR1 SNHLY and CDR2 FYNNEI. This CDR3 comprises 12 residues. Between the trimmed V and J ends, which lost 7 bases and 12 bases, there was a span of 18 bases. This table comes from immunoSEQ multiplex PCR, and its TCRdb copy is limited to in-frame clones, with some not included. The sample lists around 97,000 clones, approximately 79% seen once, with about 2.8% in the top ten. This clonotype originated in a human patient who received a liver transplant. The T cells may partly be graft donor cells. The chain joins TRBV2 to TRBJ1-2, with a tentative D call TRBD1 (6 bases). The starting material was CD4+ T cells from blood, obtained around 44 months after liver transplant. CDR3 sequence (DNA): TGTGCCAGCACCCCGGACAGCCCGACGAACACCTTC. It specifies CASTPDSPTNTF.